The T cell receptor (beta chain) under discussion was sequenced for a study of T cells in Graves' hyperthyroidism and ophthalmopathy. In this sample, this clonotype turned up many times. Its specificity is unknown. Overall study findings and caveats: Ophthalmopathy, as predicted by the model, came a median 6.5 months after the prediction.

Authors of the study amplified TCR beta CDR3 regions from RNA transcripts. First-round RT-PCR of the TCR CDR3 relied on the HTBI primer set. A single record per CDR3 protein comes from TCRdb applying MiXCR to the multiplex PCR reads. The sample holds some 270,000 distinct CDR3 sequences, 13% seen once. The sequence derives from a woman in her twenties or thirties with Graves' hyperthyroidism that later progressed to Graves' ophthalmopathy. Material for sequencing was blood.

CDR3 bases: TGTGCCAGCAACGTTCGGGGGTCCTATAATTCACCCCTCCACTTT. Residues: CASNVRGSYNSPLHF. The chain recombines TRBV28 with TRBJ1-6; tentative D call: TRBD1 (5 bases). CDR1 is MDHEN and CDR2 is SYDVKM in the germline V gene. Trimming left V 7 bases short and J 1 base short, with 11 bases between. The CDR3 contains 15 residues. Filled out from reference TRBV28 and TRBJ1-6, the complete variable domain reads DVKVTQSSRYLVKRTGEKVFLECVQDMDHENMFWYRQDPGLGLRLIYFSYDVKMKEKGDIPEGYSVSREKKERFSLILESASTNQTSMYLCASNVRGSYNSPLHFGNGTRLTVT.